Below are 30 T cell receptor beta chains sequenced from a single sample in a study of T cells in Graves' hyperthyroidism and ophthalmopathy. Using RNA transcripts as the source, TCR beta CDR3 regions were amplified. The HTBI primer set was used in a first-round RT-PCR of the TCR CDR3. MiXCR, applied by TCRdb to the multiplex PCR reads, yields one record per CDR3 protein. The data show more than 500,000 distinct CDR3 sequences, 14% seen once. Sequenced sample: blood. The receptors originated from a woman between 40 and 55 years old with Graves' hyperthyroidism.

This chain joins TRBV20-1 and TRBJ1-6, with D possibly being TRBD1 (5 bases). This CDR3 is 15 amino acids long. The germline V and J ends were trimmed by 2 bases and 3 bases, with 11 bases remaining between them. The germline CDR1 and CDR2 sequences are DFQATT and SNEGSKA (reference sequence). CDR3 in DNA: TGCAGTGCTAGACAGGGAGATTTCTATAATTCACCCCTCCACTTT. This codes for CSARQGDFYNSPLHF.

This clonotype was recorded a few times. The gene calls are TRBV20-1 and TRBJ2-1; TRBD2 aligns across 9 bases. With V trimmed by 6 bases and J by 3 bases, 6 bases remained unmatched. The CDR3 has 14 residues. Germline loops: CDR1 DFQATT, CDR2 SNEGSKA (reference sequence). The CDR3 coding sequence is TGCAGTGCCATTTCTAGCGGGAACTACAATGAGCAGTTCTTC. Translation gives CSAISSGNYNEQFF.

V is TRBV5-1 and J is TRBJ2-7; 13 bases agree with TRBD2. Germline loops: CDR1 SGHRS, CDR2 YFSETQ. With V trimmed by 3 bases and J by 7 bases, 7 bases remained unmatched. This CDR3 spans 15 amino acids. The CDR3 loop reads CASSSSGLAGVEQYF. CDR3 nucleotides: TGCGCCAGCAGCTCTTCTGGACTAGCGGGAGTAGAGCAGTACTTC.

This clonotype appeared many times. This chain joins TRBV2 and TRBJ2-1; 7 bases match TRBD1. V gave up 3 bases and J gave up 1 base; unmatched junction bases: 3. Per germline, CDR1 SNHLY and CDR2 FYNNEI. The CDR3 sequence is 15 residues long. In DNA, the CDR3 is TGTGCCAGCAGTGACGGGACAGTATCCTACAATGAGCAGTTCTTC. Its protein product is CASSDGTVSYNEQFF.

The V and J genes are TRBV27 and TRBJ2-7, with a possible D match to TRBD2 (6 bases). Germline-derived CDR1 and CDR2 are MNHEY and SMNVEV (reference sequence). The CDR3 totals 15 residues. V was cut by 2 bases and J by 4 bases, with 15 bases left in between. The CDR3 here is CASSLRATRGYEQYF. The CDR3 DNA sequence: TGTGCCAGCAGTTTAAGGGCCACCCGGGGGTACGAGCAGTACTTC.

This clonotype appeared many times. V is TRBV18 and J is TRBJ1-1; a weak D match, TRBD1 (5 bases). The ends were cut back, 4 bases at V and 8 bases at J, with 17 bases in the middle. CDR1 is KGHSH and CDR2 is LQKENI in the germline V gene. The CDR3 is 14 amino acids. CDR3 DNA: TGTGCCAGCTCACAATACAGCCAACAGGCAGAAGCTTTCTTT. Translated, it gives CASSQYSQQAEAFF.

This clonotype was counted ten times or more. The chain links TRBV7-2 to TRBJ2-5, with TRBD2 matching 8 bases. Losses at the gene ends were 0 bases for V and 1 base for J; bases not matched to a gene: 10. Looked up from germline, CDR1 is SGHTA and CDR2 is FQGNSA. This CDR3 comprises 18 residues. The CDR3 nucleotides are TGTGCCAGCAGCTTAGCGCGGGGCGGGAGGCCCCTCCAAGAGACCCAGTACTTC. Translating gives CASSLARGGRPLQETQYF.

J is TRBJ2-3 and V is TRBV12-3 or TRBV12-4; 7 bases fit TRBD2. The CDR3 is made up of 12 amino acids. V lost 7 bases to trimming and J lost 6 bases; unmatched junction nucleotides: 4. Here the CDR3 DNA reads TGTGCCAGCAAGATCGGGGGGGATACGCAGTATTTT. This translates into CASKIGGDTQYF.

This clonotype was picked up many times. This chain uses TRBV2 with TRBJ2-7; D is unresolved. The germline V and J ends were trimmed by 5 bases and 4 bases, with 6 bases remaining between them. Germline loops: CDR1 SNHLY, CDR2 FYNNEI. The CDR3 consists of 11 residues. Here the CDR3 DNA reads TGTGCCAGCAGTACCCAATACGAGCAGTACTTC. Translated: CASSTQYEQYF. Full variable domain (rest looked up from reference TRBV2 and TRBJ2-7): EPEVTQTPSHQVTQMGQEVILRCVPISNHLYFYWYRQILGQKVEFLVSFYNNEISEKSEIFDDQFSVERPDGSNFTLKIRSTKLEDSAMYFCASSTQYEQYFGPGTRLTVT.

Ten or more counts support this clonotype. The CDR3 DNA reads as TGTGCCAGCTCACCCGAAATGGGTGGGTTCCATGGCTACACCTTC. It codes for CASSPEMGGFHGYTF. The V call is TRBV18, the J call TRBJ1-2; D gene ambiguous. Trimming stripped 3 bases from V and 6 bases from J, with 17 bases between. This CDR3 is built from 15 residues. Germline CDR1 and CDR2: KGHSH and LQKENI.

There are a few counts of this clonotype. The chain combines TRBV12-5 with TRBJ2-5; 12 nucleotides match TRBD2. This CDR3 is built from 15 residues. Unmatched junction bases numbered 0, after V lost 1 base and J lost 3 bases. The germline V gene has CDR1 LGHNT and CDR2 FRNRAP. CDR3 region: CASGLGLAGEETQYF. The CDR3 bases are TGTGCTAGTGGTTTGGGACTAGCGGGAGAAGAGACCCAGTACTTC.

This clonotype has only a few counts. DNA of the CDR3: TGCGCCAGCAGCTTGGCCCGACGCGTCGAGCAGTACTTC. It is translated as CASSLARRVEQYF. The rearrangement joins TRBV5-1 to TRBJ2-7, with no clear D. With 0 bases removed from V and 6 bases from J, the gap between germline ends came to 10 bases. The CDR3 runs 13 residues. Looked up from germline, CDR1 is SGHRS and CDR2 is YFSETQ.

This clonotype has only a few counts. This rearrangement joins TRBV30 to TRBJ1-1, with unresolved D. CDR1 and CDR2 from the germline V gene are GTSNPN and SVGIG (reference sequence). V lost 1 base and J 4 bases, leaving 10 bases between the germline ends. CDR3 length: 13 amino acids. CDR3 in DNA: TGTGCCTGGAGTGGCCCGGCGGGCACTGAAGCTTTCTTT. Translated, it gives CAWSGPAGTEAFF.

As concerns this clonotype: This may stem from a read error, because a much larger clone lies one nucleotide away. Here the CDR3 omits its conserved ending phenylalanine or tryptophan, so a read error is the likely source. The V and J genes are TRBV7-9 and TRBJ1-4; D gene ambiguous. V gave up 2 bases and J gave up 3 bases, with 13 bases separating them. This CDR3 spans 16 amino acids. In germline, CDR1 is SEHNR, CDR2 FQNEAQ (reference sequence). In DNA, the CDR3 is TGTGCCAGCAGCTTACCCGACGGAGGCCCTAATGAAAAACTGTTTATT. As protein: CASSLPDGGPNEKLFI.

Many counts were recorded for this clonotype. The chain combines TRBV5-1 with TRBJ1-4, with TRBD1 matching 7 bases. The CDR3 is 14 amino acids. CDR1 is SGHRS and CDR2 is YFSETQ in the germline V gene. V lost 4 bases and J lost 8; bases outside the gene matches: 8. The CDR3 nucleotides read TGCGCCAGCAGCGTGGACAGGAATTACGAAAAACTGTTTTTT. Translation gives CASSVDRNYEKLFF.

This clonotype was counted at least ten times. The CDR3 is CATSGFNEQFF. CDR3 sequence (DNA): TGTGCCACCTCTGGGTTCAATGAGCAGTTCTTC. The chain links TRBV24-1 to TRBJ2-1; D uncertain. Germline assignment: CDR1 KGHDR and CDR2 SFDVKD. The CDR3 spans 11 residues. Trimming removed 9 bases from V and 6 bases from J, with 8 bases in between.

This clonotype was counted many times. The chain uses TRBV28 and TRBJ2-7, with TRBD2 matching over 9 bases. V shed 4 bases and J 5 bases; nucleotides not matched to a gene: 9. This CDR3 is built from 15 residues. The germline gives CDR1 MDHEN, CDR2 SYDVKM. The chain's CDR3 is CASSSIAGVPHEQYF. The CDR3 region has the DNA TGTGCCAGCAGTTCCATAGCGGGAGTACCCCACGAGCAGTACTTC.

This clonotype was recorded many times. V is TRBV28 and J is TRBJ2-3; D is unclear. The CDR3 runs 13 residues. Between the trimmed V and J ends, which lost 3 bases and 2 bases, there was a span of 6 bases. CDR1 MDHEN and CDR2 SYDVKM come from the germline V gene. Written as DNA, the CDR3 is TGTGCCAGCAGTTTGGGTGTCACAGATACGCAGTATTTT. Translating gives CASSLGVTDTQYF.

The table lists this clonotype with many counts. The chain uses TRBV29-1 and TRBJ2-7; TRBD1 agrees at 7 bases. CDR1 is SQVTM and CDR2 is ANQGSEA in the germline V gene. V was clipped by 7 bases and J by 5 bases; unmatched bases: 5. The CDR3 spans 11 residues. CDR3 protein: CSAQGLDEQYF. Written as DNA, the CDR3 is TGCAGCGCACAGGGGTTAGACGAGCAGTACTTC.

This clonotype was counted ten times or more. The V call is TRBV6-2 or TRBV6-3, the J call TRBJ2-7, with D perhaps being TRBD1 or TRBD2 (5 bases each). CDR3 length: 17 amino acids. V dropped 0 bases and J dropped 3 bases, with 18 bases sitting between them. Per the germline V gene, CDR1 is MNHEY and CDR2 is SVGEGT. CDR3 sequence reads: CASSYSITGTVNYEQYF. In DNA, the CDR3 is TGTGCCAGCAGTTACTCTATTACCGGGACGGTGAACTACGAGCAGTACTTC.

Ten or more counts support this clonotype. The gene calls are TRBV2 and TRBJ1-2, with 11 nucleotides matching TRBD1. Germline trimming cut 6 bases from V and 5 bases from J; bases unmatched to any gene: 2. Germline V gives CDR1 SNHLY, CDR2 FYNNEI. CDR3 length: 13 residues. CDR3 sequence reads: CASSRDRGYGYTF. Written as DNA, the CDR3 is TGTGCCAGCAGCCGGGACAGGGGGTATGGCTACACCTTC.

The chain links TRBV28 to TRBJ1-4; 8 positions agree with TRBD1. The V gene's germline CDR1 is MDHEN and CDR2 SYDVKM. With V trimmed by 7 bases and J by 3 bases, 4 bases remained unmatched. The length of the CDR3 is 14 residues. Written as DNA, the CDR3 is TGTGCCAGCACCACACAGGGGGCTAATGAAAAACTGTTTTTT. Its protein product is CASTTQGANEKLFF.

This clonotype was observed many times. The chain combines TRBV28 with TRBJ2-4; D possibly corresponds to TRBD1 (6 bases). The CDR3 has 14 residues. V lost 5 bases and J 3 bases, leaving 11 bases between the germline ends. Germline values: CDR1 MDHEN, CDR2 SYDVKM. The CDR3 spells CASSLGQSKNIQYF. The CDR3 DNA sequence: TGTGCCAGCAGTCTGGGACAAAGCAAAAACATTCAGTACTTC.

This clonotype was detected ten times or more. J is TRBJ2-2 and V is TRBV6-6; D uncertain. Germline V CDR1 and CDR2: MNHNY, SVGAGI (reference sequence). This CDR3 spans 16 amino acids. Trimming took 0 bases from V and 2 from J, leaving 10 bases between them. CDR3 loop: CASSYSAVPNTGELFF. The DNA of the CDR3 is TGTGCCAGCAGTTACTCAGCAGTACCTAACACCGGGGAGCTGTTTTTT.

This clonotype was seen a handful of times. The rearrangement links TRBV30 to TRBJ2-2; 7 bases are a match to TRBD1. Germline assignment: CDR1 GTSNPN and CDR2 SVGIG (reference sequence). The CDR3 loop spans 14 amino acids. J lost 7 bases, V lost 4 bases, and 9 bases had no gene match. In DNA form, the CDR3 reads TGTGCCTGGAACAGACAGGGTGGAAACGGGGAGCTGTTTTTT. Translating gives CAWNRQGGNGELFF.

Only a few counts were recorded for this clonotype. CDR3 in amino acids: CASLKLTANHLGYTF. In DNA, the CDR3 is TGTGCCAGCCTTAAATTGACAGCGAACCATCTTGGCTACACCTTC. The rearrangement uses TRBV28 and TRBJ1-2, with D possibly matching TRBD1 (5 bases). The germline gives CDR1 MDHEN, CDR2 SYDVKM. Trimming shortened V by 8 bases and J by 7 bases, and 23 bases separated the two germline ends. The CDR3 sequence is 15 residues long.

There are many counts of this clonotype. The chain recombines TRBV12-3 or TRBV12-4 with TRBJ1-4, with a tentative D call TRBD1 (6 bases). This CDR3 region has 14 residues. V was shortened by 6 bases and J by 8 bases, with 16 bases between the two germline ends. The CDR3, as DNA: TGTGCCAGCAGGGGGGACACCCAGGGCGAAAAACTGTTTTTT. Translated: CASRGDTQGEKLFF.

This clonotype was detected many times. V is TRBV28 and J is TRBJ2-7, with TRBD2 matching 8 bases. The germline V gene has CDR1 MDHEN and CDR2 SYDVKM. The trim removed 6 bases at V and 6 bases at J, leaving 22 bases unmatched. CDR3 length: 18 amino acids. The CDR3 here is CASRPPQRERARFSEQYF. The CDR3 DNA reads TGTGCCAGCAGGCCCCCCCAGCGGGAGAGGGCGAGGTTTTCCGAGCAGTACTTC. The full variable domain, completed using reference TRBV28 and TRBJ2-7, is DVKVTQSSRYLVKRTGEKVFLECVQDMDHENMFWYRQDPGLGLRLIYFSYDVKMKEKGDIPEGYSVSREKKERFSLILESASTNQTSMYLCASRPPQRERARFSEQYFGPGTRLTVT.

The chain couples TRBV2 to TRBJ1-4, with 10 bases matching TRBD1. The CDR3 consists of 17 residues. Losses at the gene ends were 4 bases for V and 0 bases for J; bases not matched to a gene: 5. Germline loops: CDR1 SNHLY, CDR2 FYNNEI. The CDR3 sequence is CASSAGTGVATNEKLFF. The CDR3 nucleotides are TGTGCCAGCAGTGCCGGGACAGGGGTCGCAACTAATGAAAAACTGTTTTTT.

This clonotype appeared a few times. The chain carries TRBV19 and TRBJ1-1; D unresolved. CDR3 length: 15 residues. The V gene lost 5 bases and the J gene lost 2 bases, with 15 bases spanning the gap. The germline V gene encodes CDR1 LNHDA and CDR2 SQIVND (reference sequence). CDR3 DNA: TGTGCCAGTAGTCCGGACGGTACTTCCAACACTGAAGCTTTCTTT. Protein: CASSPDGTSNTEAFF.